The rows below give T cell receptor beta chains drawn from one sample of a study of cytomegalovirus exposure and HLA in healthy donors. Clones were read by immunoSEQ multiplex PCR, and TCRdb kept only the in-frame ones, dropping some. The sample carries fewer than 65,000 clones, 80% to 90% recorded once. Sequencing was performed on PBMCs. Receptors were obtained from a young woman in good health and CMV-seronegative. CDR3s include the opening cysteine and the closing phenylalanine or tryptophan. Fields, in order: D gene, clone size, V gene, J gene, CDR3 DNA, CDR3 protein. A D gene is named only where the DNA matches it firmly. Rows may omit the clone size; those that give it use once, few, many or a size class.

>-|once|TRBV11-2|TRBJ1-1
TGTGCCAGCAGCTTAGGGGCCAGGAACACTGAAGCTTTCTTT
CASSLGARNTEAFF
>TRBD1|-|TRBV5-1|TRBJ1-5
TGCGCCAGCAGCCCCACGGGACAGGGGCCGAATCAGCCCCAGCATTTT
CASSPTGQGPNQPQHF
>-|-|TRBV6-6|TRBJ1-5
TGTGCCAGCAGTTACTCTTCAGGAAGCAATCAGCCCCAGCATTTT
CASSYSSGSNQPQHF
>TRBD1|once|TRBV6-5|TRBJ2-2
TGTGCCAGCAGAAGACAGGGAACCGGGGAGCTGTTTTTT
CASRRQGTGELFF
>TRBD2|-|TRBV7-9|TRBJ2-5
TGTGCCAGCAGCCCTCGGACTAGCGGTCAAGAGACCCAGTACTTC
CASSPRTSGQETQYF
>-|-|TRBV9|TRBJ1-2
TGTGCCAGCAGCGTACAGGGTTCCTATGGCTACACCTTC
CASSVQGSYGYTF
>-|-|TRBV5-1|TRBJ2-5
TGCGCCAGCAGCTTGTTGGGACACAAAGAGACCCAGTACTTC
CASSLLGHKETQYF
>-|-|TRBV7-6|TRBJ1-2
TGTGCCAGCAGCGAAACAGGGTGGGCTAACTATGGCTACACCTTC
CASSETGWANYGYTF
>TRBD1|-|TRBV10-3|TRBJ1-1
TGTGCCATCAGCCTCACAGGGGGGAAGAACACTGAAGCTTTCTTT
CAISLTGGKNTEAFF
>-|-|TRBV7-3|TRBJ1-3
TGTGCCAGCAGCGCATCCATTAGCTCTGGAAACACCATATATTTT
CASSASISSGNTIYF
>-|-|TRBV10-3|TRBJ1-1
TGTGCCATCAGTGAGTCCGGGGTTTTCACTGAAGCTTTCTTT
CAISESGVFTEAFF
>-|-|TRBV27|TRBJ1-1
TGTGCCAGCAGTCGACGGAGCACCCTGAACACTGAAGCTTTCTTT
CASSRRSTLNTEAFF
>TRBD1|-|TRBV5-5|TRBJ2-7
TGTGCCAGCAGCTCAGGGACAGGGTTTTCCTACGAGCAGTACTTC
CASSSGTGFSYEQYF
>-|-|TRBV28|TRBJ1-5
TGTGCCAGCAGCCCACCCACGGGGTCGGATCAGCCCCAGCATTTT
CASSPPTGSDQPQHF
>-|few|TRBV5-6|TRBJ1-1
TGTGCCAGCAGCTTGGGGGTAGGGGGAATCACTGAAGCTTTCTTT
CASSLGVGGITEAFF
>TRBD1|-|TRBV6-1|TRBJ1-2
TGTGCCAGCAGTTTCACAGGGGGCCTTGTCTATGGCTACACCTTC
CASSFTGGLVYGYTF
>-|-|TRBV7-9|TRBJ2-5
TGTGCCAGCAGCTTAAGTACCGAGCAAGAGACCCAGTACTTC
CASSLSTEQETQYF
>-|-|TRBV5-4|TRBJ1-1
TGTGCCAGCAGCTTAATAAAGAACACTGAAGCTTTCTTT
CASSLIKNTEAFF
>-|-|TRBV6-1|TRBJ2-5
TGTGCCAGCAGTGCGCGGTTATACAGGATGGATCACAAAGAGACCCAGTACTTC
CASSARLYRMDHKETQYF
>TRBD1|few|TRBV19|TRBJ2-7
TGTGCCAGTAGTATGACAGGGGGGACCTACGAGCAGTACTTC
CASSMTGGTYEQYF
>-|-|TRBV18|TRBJ1-4
TGTGCCAGCTCACTCCTTCCCCCAACTAATGAAAAACTGTTTTTT
CASSLLPPTNEKLFF
>TRBD1|-|TRBV30|TRBJ2-2
TGTGCCTGGAGGCCACAGGGGACCGGGGAGCTGTTTTTT
CAWRPQGTGELFF
>-|-|TRBV28|TRBJ1-5
TGTGCCAGCAGTTTATCTTCGGGGTTTGGCAATCAGCCCCAGCATTTT
CASSLSSGFGNQPQHF
>TRBD1|few|TRBV6-1|TRBJ2-5
TGTGCCTCCGGGACAGGGATCGAGACCCAGTACTTC
CASGTGIETQYF
>-|few|TRBV4-2|TRBJ2-1
TGTGCCAGCAGCCGGACTGTTAATGAGCAGTTCTTC
CASSRTVNEQFF
>-|-|TRBV18|TRBJ1-1
TGTGCCAGCTCACTCTATCGGACAGCAAGGAACACTGAAGCTTTCTTT
CASSLYRTARNTEAFF
>TRBD1|-|TRBV11-2|TRBJ2-5
TGTGCCAGCAGCCAACAGGGGGCGCCCAAAGAGACCCAGTACTTC
CASSQQGAPKETQYF
>TRBD2|-|TRBV9|TRBJ2-1
TGTGCCAGCACCGTACCGACTAGCGGGGGGACCTCCTACAATGAGCAGTTCTTC
CASTVPTSGGTSYNEQFF
>TRBD1|-|TRBV28|TRBJ1-5
TGTGCCAGCAGTTCCTACATAGGGACAGGGAGTGTCCATCAGCCCCAGCATTTT
CASSSYIGTGSVHQPQHF
>TRBD1|few|TRBV6-5|TRBJ1-4
TGTGCCAGCAGCAACAGGGGGACTAATGAAAAACTGTTTTTT
CASSNRGTNEKLFF
>-|-|TRBV5-6|TRBJ1-1
TGTGCCAGCAGCTTGGGCGATGGTGAAGCTTTCTTT
CASSLGDGEAFF
>-|-|TRBV5-5|TRBJ2-3
TGTGCCAGCAGTCTAAATTCCAGGGTCCCAGATACGCAGTATTTT
CASSLNSRVPDTQYF
>TRBD1|-|TRBV19|TRBJ1-5
TGTGCCAGTAGGACGACAGGGCAGGGAGATCAGCCCCAGCATTTT
CASRTTGQGDQPQHF
>TRBD1|-|TRBV9|TRBJ2-1
TGTGCCAGCAGCGTATCCGGACAGGGGGCGAATGAGCAGTTCTTC
CASSVSGQGANEQFF
>-|-|TRBV19|TRBJ2-7
TGTGCCACTGCCGTGGGGCCCTACGAGCAGTACTTC
CATAVGPYEQYF
>-|-|TRBV7-2|TRBJ2-5
TGTGCCAGCAGCTTAGCTACAGGACCCCAAGAGACCCAGTACTTC
CASSLATGPQETQYF
>-|once|TRBV18|TRBJ2-3
TGTGCCAGCTCACCACTAAGCGGAAGTCAAGATACGCAGTATTTT
CASSPLSGSQDTQYF